Below, 27 T cell receptor beta chains from the same sample are listed, as sequenced in a study of blood T cells in healthy people across ages. Primed by a sample-barcoded 5' primer and a J-beta primer mix, a second PCR proceeded for about 6 to 12 cycles. TCRdb re-called the 5' RACE reads with MiXCR, one entry per CDR3 protein. The data show 700,000 or so distinct CDR3 sequences, with 35% to 50% seen just once and around 30% held by the top ten. The sequenced sample consisted of blood. The receptors stem from an elderly man in good health.

The chain links TRBV10-1 to TRBJ2-1; tentative D call: TRBD1 (6 bases). The germline CDR1 and CDR2 sequences are WNHNN and SYGVQD (reference sequence). Trimming pared 4 bases from V and 10 bases from J, leaving 17 bases between. The CDR3 length is 14 residues. The CDR3 nucleotides are TGCGCCAGCAGTGGGAACCAGGGGTTCGGGGAGCAGTTCTTC. Amino acids: CASSGNQGFGEQFF.

On this clonotype: With a much larger clone just one base away, this may be a read error. The chain uses TRBV4-3 and TRBJ2-7; a possible D gene is TRBD1 (5 bases). With the DNA end fitting TRBJ2-4 better, the J assignment may be wrong. This CDR3 is built from 17 residues. Germline V gene lookup returns CDR1 LGHNA and CDR2 YSLEER. The CDR3 DNA is TGCGCCAGCAGCCAAGAGGCCAGGGCTGTAGCCAAAAGCATTCAGTACTTC. Residues: CASSQEARAVAKSIQYF.

The chain employs TRBV5-1 and TRBJ1-2; the match to TRBD1 covers 8 bases. CDR3 length equals 15 residues. Per germline, CDR1 SGHRS and CDR2 YFSETQ. Trimming at V came to 2 bases and at J to 4 bases, leaving 7 bases not matched to a gene. The CDR3 protein is CASSLTGGNFYGYTF. CDR3 DNA sequence: TGCGCCAGCAGCTTAACAGGGGGAAACTTCTATGGCTACACCTTC.

This clonotype was detected only a few times. V gene TRBV20-1 combines with J gene TRBJ1-5; TRBD1 matches at 9 bases. Germline CDR1 reads DFQATT; CDR2 reads SNEGSKA (reference sequence). V trimming: 5 bases; J trimming: 0 bases; junction bases outside the gene matches: 11. This CDR3 region has 17 residues. CDR3 nucleotides: TGCAGTGCTCCCCCGGGACAGGGATTTTATAGCAATCAGCCCCAGCATTTT. This translates into CSAPPGQGFYSNQPQHF.

The chain combines TRBV27 with TRBJ1-2, with TRBD1 identical over 8 bases. Per germline, CDR1 MNHEY and CDR2 SMNVEV (reference sequence). Trimming at V came to 5 bases and at J to 2 bases, leaving 7 bases not matched to a gene. The CDR3 is 15 amino acids. CDR3 region: CASSPSGTGNYGYTF. DNA for the CDR3: TGTGCCAGCAGTCCATCAGGGACAGGAAACTATGGCTACACCTTC.

This clonotype came up a few times. The chain is built from TRBV11-2 and TRBJ2-1; possibly TRBD1 or TRBD2 for D (5 bases each). This CDR3 spans 16 amino acids. Germline CDR1 and CDR2: SGHAT and FQNNGV. V was trimmed by 4 bases and J by 6 bases, leaving 19 bases between them. DNA of the CDR3: TGTGCCAGCAGCTCTCAAACCTCGCCAGGGAGCAATGAGCAGTTCTTC. Protein: CASSSQTSPGSNEQFF.

This clonotype was observed a handful of times. The chain couples TRBV28 to TRBJ1-4; D not certain. The CDR3 sequence is 12 residues long. Germline CDR1 is MDHEN and CDR2 is SYDVKM. V was trimmed by 5 bases and J by 4 bases, leaving 5 bases between them. The CDR3 DNA follows: TGTGCCAGCAGTGACCTTAATGAAAAACTGTTTTTT. Its translation: CASSDLNEKLFF.

This clonotype was seen a few times. V usage is TRBV9 and J usage is TRBJ1-1; weak D call: TRBD1 (6 bases). Between the trimmed V and J ends, which lost 0 bases and 4 bases, there was a span of 10 bases. This CDR3 is 14 amino acids long. The germline CDR1 and CDR2 sequences are SGDLS and YYNGEE. The CDR3 spells CASSVGAGVTEAFF. DNA of the CDR3: TGTGCCAGCAGCGTAGGGGCAGGGGTCACTGAAGCTTTCTTT.

J is TRBJ2-5 and V is TRBV4-3, with 7 positions matching TRBD2. Germline trimming cut 5 bases from V and 11 bases from J; bases unmatched to any gene: 14. The CDR3 is 14 residues long. Germline assignment: CDR1 LGHNA and CDR2 YSLEER. The CDR3 is CASSEGTNYNEQYF. DNA of the CDR3: TGCGCCAGCAGCGAAGGGACTAACTACAATGAGCAGTACTTC.

Of note for this clonotype: Germline and junction disagree at one end, which may indicate a read error. The chain links TRBV4-3 to TRBJ2-1; the D gene is possibly TRBD2 (6 bases). In germline, CDR1 is LGHNA, CDR2 YSLEER. CDR3 size: 14 residues. The CDR3 nucleotides are TGCGCCGGCAGCCAAGCCGGGGGAAGGAATGAGCAGTTCTTC. Its translation is CAGSQAGGRNEQFF.

This clonotype was found many times. The chain employs TRBV7-3 and TRBJ2-3; D gene ambiguous. Trimming pared 4 bases from V and 2 bases from J, leaving 16 bases between. This CDR3 has 16 residues. The germline V gene encodes CDR1 SGHTA and CDR2 FQGTGA. CDR3 in amino acids: CASSSQPGRITDTQYF. For the CDR3, the DNA is TGTGCCAGCAGCTCTCAACCGGGTCGGATCACAGATACGCAGTATTTT.

This clonotype turned up a few times. The chain joins TRBV15 to TRBJ1-2; D might be TRBD1 (6 bases). Per germline, CDR1 LNHNV and CDR2 YYDKDF (reference sequence). The V end lost 3 bases, the J end lost 7 bases, and 15 bases lay between the germline ends. The CDR3 length is 14 residues. CDR3 residues: CATSSGQTRGGYTF. In DNA, the CDR3 is TGTGCCACCAGCAGTGGACAGACCCGGGGTGGCTACACCTTC.

This clonotype has a count of ten or more. J is TRBJ2-1 and V is TRBV29-1; 10 bases align to TRBD2. The germline V gene encodes CDR1 SQVTM and CDR2 ANQGSEA. V shed 6 bases and J 4 bases; nucleotides not matched to a gene: 9. CDR3 length: 15 amino acids. CDR3 nucleotides: TGCAGCGTCGCCGGGACTAGCGATGGATACAATGAGCAGTTCTTC. Amino acids: CSVAGTSDGYNEQFF.

The V gene is TRBV7-2, the J gene TRBJ2-2; the match to TRBD2 covers 10 bases. Germline V gives CDR1 SGHTA, CDR2 FQGNSA. The junction had 4 bases not matched to a gene; V was cut back by 5 bases and J by 1 base. The CDR3 runs to 16 residues. The DNA of the CDR3 is TGTGCCAGCAGCCCTCCTAGCGGGAGGAACACCGGGGAGCTGTTTTTT. Protein product: CASSPPSGRNTGELFF.

CDR3 nucleotides: TGTGCCAGCAGCGTAGGCGCGGGAGCGACCTGGGAGCAGTACTTC. Its translation: CASSVGAGATWEQYF. The chain uses TRBV9 and TRBJ2-5; 7 positions match TRBD2. CDR1 SGDLS and CDR2 YYNGEE come from the germline V gene. CDR3 length: 15 residues. V gave up 0 bases and J gave up 11 bases; unmatched junction bases: 13.

This chain uses TRBV10-3 with TRBJ1-4; D not resolved. The length of the CDR3 is 15 residues. Trimming shortened V by 0 bases and J by 3 bases, and 8 bases separated the two germline ends. The germline CDR1 and CDR2 sequences are ENHRY and SYGVKD. CDR3 sequence (DNA): TGTGCCATCAGTGAGTCGGTACAGCCTAATGAAAAACTGTTTTTT. Amino acid sequence: CAISESVQPNEKLFF.

This clonotype showed up just once. The chain uses TRBV5-4 and TRBJ2-1; 8 nucleotides align to TRBD2. CDR3 size: 15 residues. The V gene's germline CDR1 is SGHNT and CDR2 YYREEE (reference sequence). V gave up 3 bases and J gave up 8 bases; unmatched junction bases: 10. CDR3 sequence (DNA): TGTGCCAGCAGCTCCTCCGGGACTAGTAACTATGAGCAGTTCTTC. The encoded protein is CASSSSGTSNYEQFF.

The chain recombines TRBV20-1 with TRBJ1-4; TRBD1 is a possible D gene (5 bases). The V end lost 6 bases, the J end lost 1 base, and 12 bases lay between the germline ends. This CDR3 is built from 14 residues. Germline V gives CDR1 DFQATT, CDR2 SNEGSKA (reference sequence). CDR3 in amino acids: CSAIGGGTNEKLFF. The CDR3 coding sequence is TGCAGTGCCATCGGGGGGGGAACTAATGAAAAACTGTTTTTT.

This clonotype occurred a few times. This rearrangement joins TRBV7-2 to TRBJ1-5; a possible D gene is TRBD1 (5 bases). Trimming pared 3 bases from V and 0 bases from J, leaving 15 bases between. Germline V gene data show CDR1 as SGHTA and CDR2 as FQGNSA. This CDR3 has 17 amino acids. This CDR3 reads CASSFDGRGYSNQPQHF. The CDR3 coding sequence is TGTGCCAGCAGCTTCGACGGTAGGGGATATAGCAATCAGCCCCAGCATTTT.

The genes are TRBV3-1 and TRBJ2-3; no definite D call. Trimming shortened V by 0 bases and J by 4 bases, and 5 bases separated the two germline ends. The CDR3 consists of 13 residues. The V gene's germline CDR1 is LGHDT and CDR2 YNNKEL (reference sequence). This CDR3 is CASSQDKADTQYF. The CDR3 DNA follows: TGTGCCAGCAGCCAAGATAAGGCAGATACGCAGTATTTT.

The chain recombines TRBV7-2 with TRBJ2-5; no firm D call. This CDR3 comprises 15 residues. The V and J ends lost 0 bases and 4 bases respectively, with 12 bases between them. The germline V gene has CDR1 SGHTA and CDR2 FQGNSA. This chain's CDR3 is CASSLASIIGETQYF. CDR3 nucleotides: TGTGCCAGCAGCTTAGCGTCAATTATTGGAGAGACCCAGTACTTC.

To note about this clonotype: Compared with germline, one end of the junction differs, possibly owing to a read error. The V and J genes are TRBV6-2 or TRBV6-3 and TRBJ2-7, with a tentative D call TRBD2 (6 bases). The germline gives CDR1 MNHEY, CDR2 SVGEGT. The CDR3 length is 15 residues. As DNA, the CDR3 is TGTGCCAGCAGTCCCAAGTGGAGGGACTCCTGCGAGCAGTACTTC. Protein: CASSPKWRDSCEQYF.

The V gene is TRBV4-2, the J gene TRBJ2-2; possibly TRBD2 for D (6 bases). The germline CDR1 and CDR2 sequences are LGHNA and YNFKEQ. V lost 0 bases and J lost 6, with 17 bases in between. The CDR3 sequence is 17 residues long. CDR3 sequence reads: CASSQDLWGTGAGELFF. Here the CDR3 DNA reads TGTGCCAGCAGCCAAGATCTTTGGGGGACTGGGGCCGGGGAGCTGTTTTTT.

The chain uses TRBV20-1 and TRBJ2-7; D is perhaps TRBD1 (6 bases). Trimming pared 0 bases from V and 0 bases from J, leaving 15 bases between. This CDR3 comprises 16 residues. Germline-derived CDR1 and CDR2 are DFQATT and SNEGSKA (reference sequence). The chain's CDR3 is CSARDPGWTASYEQYF. In DNA, the CDR3 is TGCAGTGCTAGAGATCCCGGATGGACAGCCTCCTACGAGCAGTACTTC.

The gene calls are TRBV12-1 and TRBJ2-7; TRBD1, the D gene given by the table, was not confirmed from the DNA. TRBV12-1 is assigned pseudogene status. The CDR3 totals 15 residues. This chain's CDR3 is CASSPHTTDTYEQYF. The CDR3 region has the DNA TGTGCCAGCAGCCCCCATACGACAGACACTTACGAGCAGTACTTC.

This chain connects TRBV7-9 to TRBJ1-5; D gene unclear. This CDR3 region has 14 residues. Germline values: CDR1 SEHNR, CDR2 FQNEAQ (reference sequence). The V end lost 4 bases, the J end lost 0 bases, and 7 bases lay between the germline ends. CDR3 protein: CASSSAVSNQPQHF. The CDR3 coding sequence is TGTGCCAGCAGCTCGGCCGTTAGCAATCAGCCCCAGCATTTT.

This sequence joins TRBV7-2 and TRBJ2-1; TRBD2 matches 11 bases. J gave up 7 bases and V 5 bases, and 13 bases lay outside the gene matches. This CDR3 has 17 residues. Per the germline V gene, CDR1 is SGHTA and CDR2 is FQGNSA. The CDR3 spells CASSPPGVAGGRNEQFF. CDR3 DNA: TGTGCCAGCAGCCCCCCCGGTGTAGCGGGAGGGAGGAATGAGCAGTTCTTC. The full variable domain, rest sourced from reference TRBV7-2 and TRBJ2-1, is GAGVSQSPSNKVTEKGKDVELRCDPISGHTALYWYRQSLGQGLEFLIYFQGNSAPDKSGLPSDRFSAERTGGSVSTLTIQRTQQEDSAVYLCASSPPGVAGGRNEQFFGPGTRLTVL.